This entry lists 6 T cell receptor beta chains sequenced from one sample in a study of tumor and adjacent non-tumor tissue in lung cancer. This sample's RNA came from whole unsorted tissue. Distant lung tissue was collected more than 3 cm away from the tumor edge. The library came from three nested PCR rounds adapted from ARM-PCR protocols. TCRdb analysed the multiplex PCR reads with MiXCR anew, one entry per CDR3 protein. Of 60,000 to 85,000 distinct CDR3 sequences detected, about 80% appear once; the ten largest clones hold less than 50%. The sample was distant non-tumor lung tissue. Source of these receptors: an older man with non-small cell lung cancer.

Concerning this clonotype itself: The missing conserved phenylalanine or tryptophan at the end of this CDR3 makes a read error likely. The rearrangement links TRBV7-8 to TRBJ1-4, with 10 bases identical to TRBD1. The CDR3 covers 15 residues. The V segment lost 9 bases and the J segment 7 bases; nucleotides outside the gene matches: 11. Germline values: CDR1 SGHVS, CDR2 FQNEAQ. Here the CDR3 DNA reads TGTGCCAGAAGCCCGCGACAGGGGGCGGGTGAAAAACTGTTTATT. Translating it yields CARSPRQGAGEKLFI.

On this clonotype itself: Sequence at one end of the junction differs from germline and may be a read error. The rearrangement joins TRBV6-5 to TRBJ1-2; 9 nucleotides line up with TRBD1. The germline gives CDR1 MNHEY, CDR2 SVGAGI. This CDR3 has 16 residues. CDR3 in DNA: TGTGCCAGCAGTTACTACGGGACAGGGCAGCTGAGTGGATACAGCTTC. This sequence encodes CASSYYGTGQLSGYSF.

About this clonotype: A much bigger clone sits one base away, suggesting this may be a read error. This chain uses TRBV7-8 with TRBJ2-2; D perhaps matches TRBD2 (6 bases). Germline lookup yields CDR1 SGHVS and CDR2 FQNEAQ. The CDR3 sequence is 15 residues long. This chain's CDR3 is CASSLATVNTGGLFF. CDR3 nucleotide sequence: TGTGCCAGCAGCTTAGCGACAGTGAACACCGGGGGGCTGTTTTTT. Variable domain in full (rest from reference TRBV7-8 and TRBJ2-2): GAGVSQSPRYKVAKRGQDVALRCDPISGHVSLFWYQQALGQGPEFLTYFQNEAQLDKSGLPSDRFFAERPEGSVSTLKIQRTQQEDSAVYLCASSLATVNTGGLFFGEGSRLTVL.

As regards this clonotype: A read error may produce the germline difference seen at one junction end. The V and J genes are TRBV29-1 and TRBJ1-2, with a possible D match to TRBD1 (5 bases). This CDR3 contains 13 residues. CDR1 SQVTM and CDR2 ANQGSEA come from the germline V gene. In nucleotides, the CDR3 is TGCAGCGTTCCATACCCGGGGGACTATGGGTACACCTTC. Protein sequence: CSVPYPGDYGYTF. The variable domain in full, with the rest retrieved from reference TRBV29-1 and TRBJ1-2, is SAVISQKPSRDICQRGTSLTIQCQVDSQVTMMFWYRQQPGQSLTLIATANQGSEATYESGFVIDKFPISRPNLTFSTLTVSNMSPEDSSIYLCSVPYPGDYGYTFGSGTRLTVV.

This clonotype was observed once. One end of the junction fails to match germline, which may point to a read error. The V gene is TRBV29-1, the J gene TRBJ2-7; either TRBD1 or TRBD2 may supply D (5 bases each). The V gene's germline CDR1 is SQVTM and CDR2 ANQGSEA. This CDR3 is built from 14 residues. The CDR3 DNA sequence: TGCAGCTTTGAAAGGACGGGACCGACCTACGATCAGTACTTC. Residues: CSFERTGPTYDQYF.

The gene calls are TRBV29-1 and TRBJ1-1; D gene ambiguous. CDR3 length equals 12 residues. Trimming took off 7 bases at V and 6 bases at J, with 15 bases between the two ends. CDR1 is SQVTM, CDR2 ANQGSEA, per germline. CDR3 DNA sequence: TGCAGCGCTGTGGCGGGGAAGCCTGAAGCTTTCTTT. Residues: CSAVAGKPEAFF. Complete variable domain (other parts from reference TRBV29-1 and TRBJ1-1): SAVISQKPSRDICQRGTSLTIQCQVDSQVTMMFWYRQQPGQSLTLIATANQGSEATYESGFVIDKFPISRPNLTFSTLTVSNMSPEDSSIYLCSAVAGKPEAFFGQGTRLTVV.